Shown below are 6 T cell receptor beta chains from a single sample sequenced in a study of shared clonotypes between healthy human individuals. Measured with immunoSEQ multiplex PCR; TCRdb has only the in-frame clones, and not every one. The sample has around 1.5 million clones; around 98% are singletons. The specimen sequenced was naive CD4+ T cells sorted from blood. Stated subset: CD45RA+ positively selected. These receptors were collected from a man aged 25 to 45 in good health.

The chain's CDR3 is CASSPRDRGSYGYTF. The CDR3 region has the DNA TGTGCCAGCAGCCCGCGGGACCGAGGTAGCTATGGCTACACCTTC. The chain has TRBV9 and TRBJ1-2, with D possibly being TRBD1 (5 bases). Deletions cut 4 bases from V and 4 bases from J, with 17 bases between. Germline loops: CDR1 SGDLS, CDR2 YYNGEE. This CDR3 spans 15 amino acids.

The V and J genes are TRBV6-1 and TRBJ2-5; a possible D gene is TRBD1 (5 bases). With 3 bases removed from V and 6 bases from J, the gap between germline ends came to 14 bases. CDR1 and CDR2 (germline): MNHNS, SASEGT. This CDR3 contains 14 residues. DNA for the CDR3: TGTGCCAGCAGTGATAGGGGCGTTGGAAAGACCCAGTACTTC. Translating gives CASSDRGVGKTQYF.

The chain carries TRBV5-1 and TRBJ2-3; TRBD2 matches at 7 bases. Trimming at V came to 6 bases and at J to 4 bases, leaving 5 bases not matched to a gene. The length of the CDR3 is 13 residues. Germline V gene data show CDR1 as SGHRS and CDR2 as YFSETQ. CDR3 coding DNA: TGCGCCAGCAAGGCGGGAGTGGCAGATACGCAGTATTTT. This encodes CASKAGVADTQYF. The entire variable domain, with the rest obtained from reference TRBV5-1 and TRBJ2-3, is as follows: KAGVTQTPRYLIKTRGQQVTLSCSPISGHRSVSWYQQTPGQGLQFLFEYFSETQRNKGNFPGRFSGRQFSNSRSEMNVSTLELGDSALYLCASKAGVADTQYFGPGTRLTVL.

This clone appeared once. Distinct nucleotide sequences in the sample also encode this CDR3. The chain employs TRBV18 and TRBJ2-1; no firm D call. The CDR3 is made up of 13 amino acids. V was pared by 3 bases and J by 7 bases, with 10 bases between. Germline CDR1 reads KGHSH; CDR2 reads LQKENI. CDR3 amino acids: CASSPVGSNEQFF. In nucleotides, the CDR3 is TGTGCCAGCTCACCGGTCGGCAGTAATGAGCAGTTCTTC.

The chain couples TRBV7-3 to TRBJ2-1; weak D call: TRBD1 (6 bases). The V gene's germline CDR1 is SGHTA and CDR2 FQGTGA. Trimming removed 5 bases from V and 5 bases from J, with 22 bases in between. This CDR3 is built from 17 residues. The CDR3 loop is CASSPNRRGRGHNEQFF. CDR3 coding DNA: TGTGCCAGCAGCCCCAATCGTAGGGGCAGGGGCCACAATGAGCAGTTCTTC.

The chain carries TRBV6-5 and TRBJ2-3; D is possibly TRBD2 (6 bases). V was shortened by 1 base and J by 3 bases, with 8 bases between the two germline ends. Germline values: CDR1 MNHEY, CDR2 SVGAGI. The CDR3 spans 14 residues. DNA of the CDR3: TGTGCCAGCAGTTACTTCGGGAGTACAGATACGCAGTATTTT. It codes for CASSYFGSTDTQYF.